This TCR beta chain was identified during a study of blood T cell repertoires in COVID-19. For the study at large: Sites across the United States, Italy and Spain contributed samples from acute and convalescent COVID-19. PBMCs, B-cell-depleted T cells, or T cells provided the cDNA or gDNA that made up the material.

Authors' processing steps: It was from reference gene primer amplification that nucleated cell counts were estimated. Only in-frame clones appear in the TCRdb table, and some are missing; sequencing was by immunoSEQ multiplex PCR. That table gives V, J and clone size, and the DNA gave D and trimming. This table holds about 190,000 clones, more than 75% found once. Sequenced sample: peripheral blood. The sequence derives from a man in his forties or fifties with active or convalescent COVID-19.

In DNA, the CDR3 is TGTGCCAGCAGTTGGGACAGGGCCGACGGGGAGCTGTTTTTT. Its protein product is CASSWDRADGELFF. The chain employs TRBV27 and TRBJ2-2; 9 bases are a match to TRBD1. The trim removed 4 bases at V and 7 bases at J, leaving 4 bases unmatched. The CDR3 has 14 amino acids. Germline CDR1 is MNHEY and CDR2 is SMNVEV (reference sequence).